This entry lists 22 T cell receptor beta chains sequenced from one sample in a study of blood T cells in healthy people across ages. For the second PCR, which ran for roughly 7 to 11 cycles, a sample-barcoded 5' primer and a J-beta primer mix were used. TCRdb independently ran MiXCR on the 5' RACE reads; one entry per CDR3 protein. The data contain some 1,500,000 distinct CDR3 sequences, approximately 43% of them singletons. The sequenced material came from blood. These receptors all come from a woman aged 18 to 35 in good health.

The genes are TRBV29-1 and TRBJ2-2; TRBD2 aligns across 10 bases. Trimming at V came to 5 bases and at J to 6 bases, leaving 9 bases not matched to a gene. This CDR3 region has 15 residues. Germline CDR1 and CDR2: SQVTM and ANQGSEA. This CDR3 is CSVRLAGAYAGELFF. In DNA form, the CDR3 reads TGCAGCGTTAGGCTAGCGGGAGCTTACGCCGGGGAGCTGTTTTTT.

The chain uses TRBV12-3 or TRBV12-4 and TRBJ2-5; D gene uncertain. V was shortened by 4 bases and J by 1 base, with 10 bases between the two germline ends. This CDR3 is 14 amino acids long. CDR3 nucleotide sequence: TGTGCCAGCAGTTCCCGGACCGTCCAAGAGACCCAGTACTTC. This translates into CASSSRTVQETQYF.

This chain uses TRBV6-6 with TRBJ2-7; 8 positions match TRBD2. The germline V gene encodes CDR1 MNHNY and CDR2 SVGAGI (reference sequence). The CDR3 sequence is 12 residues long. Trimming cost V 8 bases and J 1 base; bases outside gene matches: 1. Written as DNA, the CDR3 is TGTGCCAGCGGCGGGAGGTCCTACGAGCAGTACTTC. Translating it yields CASGGRSYEQYF.

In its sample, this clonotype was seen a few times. CDR3 sequence (DNA): TGTGCCAGCAGTTTCCAAACAGGGAGCTCCTACGAGCAGTACTTC. It translates to CASSFQTGSSYEQYF. The chain combines TRBV12-3 or TRBV12-4 with TRBJ2-7; D may be TRBD1 (6 bases). CDR3 length: 15 amino acids. The germline V and J ends were trimmed by 3 bases and 0 bases, with 12 bases remaining between them.

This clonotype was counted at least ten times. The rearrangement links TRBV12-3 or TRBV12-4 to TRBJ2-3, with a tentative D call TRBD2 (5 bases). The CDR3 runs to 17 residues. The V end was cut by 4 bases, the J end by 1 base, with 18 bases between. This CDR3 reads CASSSRRIRSGTDTQYF. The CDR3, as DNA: TGTGCCAGCAGTTCTCGAAGAATTCGTAGCGGCACAGATACGCAGTATTTT.

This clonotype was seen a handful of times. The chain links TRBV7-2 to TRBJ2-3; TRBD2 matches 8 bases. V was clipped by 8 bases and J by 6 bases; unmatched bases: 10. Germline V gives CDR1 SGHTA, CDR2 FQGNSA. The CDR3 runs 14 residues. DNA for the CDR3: TGTGCCAGCGGATTCAAACCGGGAGGGGATACGCAGTATTTT. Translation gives CASGFKPGGDTQYF.

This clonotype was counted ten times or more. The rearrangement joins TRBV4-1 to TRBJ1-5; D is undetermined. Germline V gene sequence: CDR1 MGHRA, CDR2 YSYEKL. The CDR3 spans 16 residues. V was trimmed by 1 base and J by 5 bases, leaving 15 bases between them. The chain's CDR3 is CASSQALIEPHQPQHF. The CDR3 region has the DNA TGCGCCAGCAGCCAAGCGCTGATAGAGCCGCATCAGCCCCAGCATTTT.

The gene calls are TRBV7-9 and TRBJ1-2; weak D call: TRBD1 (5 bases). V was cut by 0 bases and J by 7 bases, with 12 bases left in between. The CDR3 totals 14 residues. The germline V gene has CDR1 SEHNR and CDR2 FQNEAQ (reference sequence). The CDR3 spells CASSLASGPGGYTF. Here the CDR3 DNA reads TGTGCCAGCAGCTTAGCCTCAGGGCCCGGTGGCTACACCTTC. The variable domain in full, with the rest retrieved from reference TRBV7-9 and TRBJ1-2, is DTGVSQNPRHKITKRGQNVTFRCDPISEHNRLYWYRQTLGQGPEFLTYFQNEAQLEKSRLLSDRFSAERPKGSFSTLEIQRTEQGDSAMYLCASSLASGPGGYTFGSGTRLTVV.

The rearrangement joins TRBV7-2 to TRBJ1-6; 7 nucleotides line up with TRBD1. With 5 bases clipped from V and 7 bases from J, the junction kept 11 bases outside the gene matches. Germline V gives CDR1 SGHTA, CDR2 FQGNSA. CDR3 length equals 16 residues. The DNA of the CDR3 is TGTGCCAGCAGCCGTCGGACAGGCGCCGGAAATTCACCCCTCCACTTT. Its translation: CASSRRTGAGNSPLHF. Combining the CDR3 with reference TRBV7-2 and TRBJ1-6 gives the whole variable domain GAGVSQSPSNKVTEKGKDVELRCDPISGHTALYWYRQSLGQGLEFLIYFQGNSAPDKSGLPSDRFSAERTGGSVSTLTIQRTQQEDSAVYLCASSRRTGAGNSPLHFGNGTRLTVT.

The CDR3: CASSPGTGLNNEQFF. CDR3 nucleotide sequence: TGTGCCAGCAGCCCCGGGACAGGGCTAAACAATGAGCAGTTCTTC. This chain links TRBV9 with TRBJ2-1; 9 bases map to TRBD1. Per germline, CDR1 SGDLS and CDR2 YYNGEE. V gave up 4 bases and J gave up 5 bases; unmatched junction bases: 7. The CDR3 sequence is 15 residues long.

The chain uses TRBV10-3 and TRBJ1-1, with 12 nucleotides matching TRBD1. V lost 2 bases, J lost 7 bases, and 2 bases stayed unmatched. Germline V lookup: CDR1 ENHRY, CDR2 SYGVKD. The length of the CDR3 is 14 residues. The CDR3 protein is CAISEGTGGYEAFF. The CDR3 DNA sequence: TGTGCCATCAGTGAGGGGACAGGGGGCTATGAAGCTTTCTTT.

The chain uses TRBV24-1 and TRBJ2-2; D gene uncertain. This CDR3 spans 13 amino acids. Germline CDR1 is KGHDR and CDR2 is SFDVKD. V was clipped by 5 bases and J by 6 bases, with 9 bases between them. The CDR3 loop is CATSGVNAGELFF. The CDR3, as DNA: TGTGCCACCAGTGGTGTCAACGCCGGGGAGCTGTTTTTT.

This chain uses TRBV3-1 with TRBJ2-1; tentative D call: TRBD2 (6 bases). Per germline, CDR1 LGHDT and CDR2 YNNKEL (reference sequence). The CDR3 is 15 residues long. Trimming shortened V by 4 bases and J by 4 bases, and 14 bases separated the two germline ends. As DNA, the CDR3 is TGTGCCAGCAGCCCGGTCGGTCGGGGGTACAATGAGCAGTTCTTC. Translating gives CASSPVGRGYNEQFF.

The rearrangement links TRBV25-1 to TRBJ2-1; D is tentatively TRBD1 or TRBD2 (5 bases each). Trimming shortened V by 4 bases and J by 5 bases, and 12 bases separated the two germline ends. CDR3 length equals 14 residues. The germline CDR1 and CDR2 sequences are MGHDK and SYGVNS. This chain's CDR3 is CASSGTGRNNEQFF. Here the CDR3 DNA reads TGTGCCAGCAGTGGTACGGGACGAAACAATGAGCAGTTCTTC.

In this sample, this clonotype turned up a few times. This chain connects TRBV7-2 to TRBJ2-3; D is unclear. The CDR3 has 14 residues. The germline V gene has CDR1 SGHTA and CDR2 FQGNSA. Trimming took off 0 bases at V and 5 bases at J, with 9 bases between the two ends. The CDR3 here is CASSLAIGLDTQYF. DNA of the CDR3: TGTGCCAGCAGCTTAGCAATTGGGTTAGATACGCAGTATTTT.

As DNA, the CDR3 is TGTGCCAGCAGCTCACGTCGGGGAACTACTAATGAAAAACTGTTTTTT. This sequence encodes CASSSRRGTTNEKLFF. The rearrangement links TRBV6-8 to TRBJ1-4; D not resolved. Per germline, CDR1 MNHGY and CDR2 SAAAGT. The CDR3 has 16 amino acids. V was shortened by 6 bases and J by 2 bases, with 16 bases between the two germline ends.

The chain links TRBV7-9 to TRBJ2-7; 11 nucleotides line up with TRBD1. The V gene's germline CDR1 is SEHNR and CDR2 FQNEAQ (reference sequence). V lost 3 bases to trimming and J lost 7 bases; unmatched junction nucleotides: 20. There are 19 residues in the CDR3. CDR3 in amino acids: CASSLGTGGKLGSYNEQYF. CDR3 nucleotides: TGTGCCAGCAGCTTGGGGACAGGGGGGAAGCTAGGCTCCTACAATGAGCAGTACTTC.

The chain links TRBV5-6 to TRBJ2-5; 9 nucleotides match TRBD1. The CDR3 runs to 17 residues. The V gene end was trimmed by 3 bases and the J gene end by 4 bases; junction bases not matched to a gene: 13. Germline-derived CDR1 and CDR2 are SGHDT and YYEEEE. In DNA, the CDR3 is TGTGCCAGCAGCTCGGGGCTGGACAGGGGTTCCCCAGAGACCCAGTACTTC. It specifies CASSSGLDRGSPETQYF.

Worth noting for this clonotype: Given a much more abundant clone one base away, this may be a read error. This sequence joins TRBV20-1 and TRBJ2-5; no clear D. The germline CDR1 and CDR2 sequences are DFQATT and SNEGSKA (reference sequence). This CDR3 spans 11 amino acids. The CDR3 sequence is CGAWDQETQYF. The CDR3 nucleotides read TGCGGTGCTTGGGACCAAGAGACCCAGTACTTC.

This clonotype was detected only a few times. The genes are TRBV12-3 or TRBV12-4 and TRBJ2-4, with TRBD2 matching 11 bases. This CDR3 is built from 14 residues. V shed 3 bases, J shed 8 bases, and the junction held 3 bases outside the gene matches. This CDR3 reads CASSFSGRGHIQYF. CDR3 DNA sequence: TGTGCCAGCAGTTTTAGCGGGAGGGGTCACATTCAGTACTTC.

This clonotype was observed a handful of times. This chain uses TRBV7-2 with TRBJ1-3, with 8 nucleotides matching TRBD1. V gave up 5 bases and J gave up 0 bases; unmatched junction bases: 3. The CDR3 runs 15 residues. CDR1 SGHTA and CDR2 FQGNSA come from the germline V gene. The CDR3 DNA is TGTGCCAGCAGCAGGGACAGGACCTCTGGAAACACCATATATTTT. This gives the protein CASSRDRTSGNTIYF.

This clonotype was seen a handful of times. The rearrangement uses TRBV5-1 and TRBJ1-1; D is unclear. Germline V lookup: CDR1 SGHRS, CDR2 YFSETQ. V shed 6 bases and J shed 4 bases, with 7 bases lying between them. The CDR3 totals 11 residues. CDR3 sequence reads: CASTMPTEAFF. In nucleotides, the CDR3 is TGCGCCAGCACCATGCCCACTGAAGCTTTCTTT. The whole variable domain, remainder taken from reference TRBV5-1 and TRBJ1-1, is KAGVTQTPRYLIKTRGQQVTLSCSPISGHRSVSWYQQTPGQGLQFLFEYFSETQRNKGNFPGRFSGRQFSNSRSEMNVSTLELGDSALYLCASTMPTEAFFGQGTRLTVV.